The 3 T cell receptor beta chains presented below share a single source sample, sequenced in a study of shared clonotypes between healthy human individuals. The protocol was immunoSEQ multiplex PCR, while the TCRdb copy is restricted to in-frame clones and leaves out a portion. The table records around 2,000,000 clones, about 95% of them present only once. Positively selected for CCR7, the CD45RO-negative cells used as naive CD8 cells excluded terminally differentiated effector memory CD45RA+ cells. Sequencing was done on a sample of naive CD8+ T cells sorted from blood. These receptors were collected from a young man in good health.

The gene calls are TRBV19 and TRBJ1-5; D remains unclear. In germline, CDR1 is LNHDA, CDR2 SQIVND (reference sequence). CDR3 size: 12 residues. With 7 bases removed from V and 1 base from J, the gap between germline ends came to 5 bases. The CDR3 DNA reads TGTGCCAGTATAGGGAGCAATCAGCCCCAGCATTTT. Translating it yields CASIGSNQPQHF.

This clone was counted a single time. V usage is TRBV27 and J usage is TRBJ1-1; 9 positions agree with TRBD1. Trimming cost V 6 bases and J 7 bases; bases outside gene matches: 18. The CDR3 consists of 17 residues. Germline V CDR1 and CDR2: MNHEY, SMNVEV (reference sequence). The CDR3 nucleotides read TGTGCCAGCAGCATGGGACAGGGCCCCCAGTACGGCAGTGAAGCTTTCTTT. As protein: CASSMGQGPQYGSEAFF.

Only one count was recorded for this clone. V and J are TRBV15 and TRBJ2-3; 12 bases match TRBD2. J was trimmed by 4 bases and V by 0 bases; bases with no gene match: 14. CDR1 and CDR2 from the germline V gene are LNHNV and YYDKDF (reference sequence). The CDR3 runs to 20 residues. The CDR3 loop is CATSRDIETSGGTDSDTQYF. CDR3 nucleotides: TGTGCCACCAGCAGAGATATCGAGACTAGCGGGGGCACGGACTCAGATACGCAGTATTTT.